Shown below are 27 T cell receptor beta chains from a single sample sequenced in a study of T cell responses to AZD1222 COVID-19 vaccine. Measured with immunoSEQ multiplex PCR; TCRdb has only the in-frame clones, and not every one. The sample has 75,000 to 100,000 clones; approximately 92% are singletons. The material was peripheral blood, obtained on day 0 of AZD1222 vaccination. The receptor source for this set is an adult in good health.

CDR3 amino acids: CASSQEVLGNRAYEQYF. CDR3 coding DNA: TGCGCCAGCAGCCAAGAGGTCTTAGGGAACCGAGCCTACGAGCAGTACTTC. This chain joins TRBV4-1 and TRBJ2-7; D unclear. V was cut by 0 bases and J by 2 bases, with 17 bases left in between. Germline V CDR1 and CDR2: MGHRA, YSYEKL. The CDR3 is made up of 17 amino acids.

CDR3 bases: TGCGCCAGCAGCTCCGACAGTGGTGAAAAACTGTTTTTT. Its protein product is CASSSDSGEKLFF. This chain uses TRBV5-1 with TRBJ1-4; TRBD1 is a possible D gene (5 bases). V shed 3 bases and J shed 7 bases, with 10 bases lying between them. The CDR3 consists of 13 residues. CDR1 and CDR2 (germline): SGHRS, YFSETQ.

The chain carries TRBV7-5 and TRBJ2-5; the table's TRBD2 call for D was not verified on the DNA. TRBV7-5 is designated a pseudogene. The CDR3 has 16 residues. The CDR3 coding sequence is TGTGCCAGAAGCTTAGGGGCGGGACGGTACCAAGAGACCCAGTACTTC. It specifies CARSLGAGRYQETQYF.

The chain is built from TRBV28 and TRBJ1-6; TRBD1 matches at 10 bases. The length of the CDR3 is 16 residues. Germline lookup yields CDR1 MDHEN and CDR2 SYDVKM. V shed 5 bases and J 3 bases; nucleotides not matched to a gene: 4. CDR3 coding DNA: TGTGCCAGCAGTACACGGGACAGGGGCTATAATTCACCCCTCCACTTT. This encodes CASSTRDRGYNSPLHF.

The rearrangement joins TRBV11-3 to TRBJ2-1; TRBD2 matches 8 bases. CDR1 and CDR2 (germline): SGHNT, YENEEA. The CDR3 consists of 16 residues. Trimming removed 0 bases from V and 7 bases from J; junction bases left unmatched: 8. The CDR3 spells CASSLDGREGRNEQFF. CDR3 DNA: TGTGCCAGCAGCTTAGATGGTCGGGAGGGGAGGAATGAGCAGTTCTTC.

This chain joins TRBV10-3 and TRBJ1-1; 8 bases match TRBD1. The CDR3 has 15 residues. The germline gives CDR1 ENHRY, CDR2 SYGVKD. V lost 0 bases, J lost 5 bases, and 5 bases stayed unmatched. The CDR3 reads CAISESTGVQTEAFF. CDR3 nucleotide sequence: TGTGCCATCAGTGAGTCGACAGGGGTGCAAACTGAAGCTTTCTTT.

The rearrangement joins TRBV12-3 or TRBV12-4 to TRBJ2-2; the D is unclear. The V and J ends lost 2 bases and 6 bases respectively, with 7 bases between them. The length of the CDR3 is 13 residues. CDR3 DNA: TGTGCCAGCAGTTTATCGGCAGCCGGGGAGCTGTTTTTT. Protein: CASSLSAAGELFF.

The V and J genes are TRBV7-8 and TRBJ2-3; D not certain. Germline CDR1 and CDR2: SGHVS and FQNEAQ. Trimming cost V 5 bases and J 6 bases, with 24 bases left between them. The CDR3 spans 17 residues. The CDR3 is CASSPGAARRASDTQYF. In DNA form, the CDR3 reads TGTGCCAGCAGCCCCGGCGCCGCGAGAAGGGCATCCGATACGCAGTATTTT.

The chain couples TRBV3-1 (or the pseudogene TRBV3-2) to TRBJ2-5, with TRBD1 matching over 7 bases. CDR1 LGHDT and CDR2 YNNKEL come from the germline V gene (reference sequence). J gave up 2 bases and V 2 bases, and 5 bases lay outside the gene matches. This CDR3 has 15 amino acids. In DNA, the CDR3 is TGTGCCAGCAGCCAAAGAGCGACAGGGCAAGAGACCCAGTACTTC. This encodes CASSQRATGQETQYF.

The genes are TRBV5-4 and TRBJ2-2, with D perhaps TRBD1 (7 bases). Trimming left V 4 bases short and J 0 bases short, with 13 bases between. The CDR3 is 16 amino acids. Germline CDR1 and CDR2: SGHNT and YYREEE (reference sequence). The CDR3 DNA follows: TGTGCCAGCAGCGCCGGCAGGGGGGCGAACACCGGGGAGCTGTTTTTT. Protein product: CASSAGRGANTGELFF. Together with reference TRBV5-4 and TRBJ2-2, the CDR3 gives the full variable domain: ETGVTQSPTHLIKTRGQQVTLRCSSQSGHNTVSWYQQALGQGPQFIFQYYREEENGRGNFPPRFSGLQFPNYSSELNVNALELDDSALYLCASSAGRGANTGELFFGEGSRLTVL.

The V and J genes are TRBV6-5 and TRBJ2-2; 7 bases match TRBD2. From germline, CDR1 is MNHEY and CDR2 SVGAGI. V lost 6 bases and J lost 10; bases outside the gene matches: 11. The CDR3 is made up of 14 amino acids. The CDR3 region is CASRMGRGSEELFF. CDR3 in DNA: TGTGCCAGCAGGATGGGGCGGGGGAGCGAGGAGCTGTTTTTT.

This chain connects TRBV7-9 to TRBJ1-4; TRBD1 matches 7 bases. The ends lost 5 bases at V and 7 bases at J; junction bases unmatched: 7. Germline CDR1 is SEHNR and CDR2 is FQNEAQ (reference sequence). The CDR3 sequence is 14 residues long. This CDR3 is CASSPDRQFEKLFF. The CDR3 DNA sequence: TGTGCCAGCAGCCCGGACAGGCAGTTTGAAAAACTGTTTTTT.

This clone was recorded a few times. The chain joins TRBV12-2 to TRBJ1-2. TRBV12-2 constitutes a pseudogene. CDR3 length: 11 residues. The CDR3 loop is CASPLWVGYTF. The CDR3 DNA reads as TGTGCAAGCCCCCTGTGGGTGGGCTACACCTTC.

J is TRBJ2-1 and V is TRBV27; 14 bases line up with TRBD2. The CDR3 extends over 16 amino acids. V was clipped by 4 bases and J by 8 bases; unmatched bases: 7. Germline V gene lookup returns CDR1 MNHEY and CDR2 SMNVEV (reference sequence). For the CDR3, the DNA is TGTGCCAGCAGTTACTTAGGGACTAGCGGGAGAGATGAGCAGTTCTTC. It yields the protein CASSYLGTSGRDEQFF.

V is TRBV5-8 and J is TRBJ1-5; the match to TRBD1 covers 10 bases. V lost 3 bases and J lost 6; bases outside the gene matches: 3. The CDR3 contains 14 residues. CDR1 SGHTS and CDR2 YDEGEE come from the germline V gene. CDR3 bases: TGTGCCAGCAGCTGGGGACAGGGGATTCAGCCCCAGCATTTT. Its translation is CASSWGQGIQPQHF.

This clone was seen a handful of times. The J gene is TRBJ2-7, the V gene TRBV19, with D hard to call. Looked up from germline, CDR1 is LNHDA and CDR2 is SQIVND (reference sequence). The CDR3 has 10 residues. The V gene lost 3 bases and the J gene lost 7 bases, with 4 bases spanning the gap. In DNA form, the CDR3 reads TGTGCCAGTAGTATGGGGGAGCAGTACTTC. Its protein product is CASSMGEQYF.

The CDR3 spells CASSQDGRGPNTEAFF. In DNA form, the CDR3 reads TGTGCCAGCAGCCAAGATGGTCGGGGGCCGAACACTGAAGCTTTCTTT. This rearrangement joins TRBV3-1 (or the pseudogene TRBV3-2) to TRBJ1-1; maybe TRBD1 (6 bases). CDR3 size: 16 residues. Germline V gives CDR1 LGHDT, CDR2 YNNKEL (reference sequence). The ends were cut back, 0 bases at V and 1 base at J, with 12 bases in the middle.

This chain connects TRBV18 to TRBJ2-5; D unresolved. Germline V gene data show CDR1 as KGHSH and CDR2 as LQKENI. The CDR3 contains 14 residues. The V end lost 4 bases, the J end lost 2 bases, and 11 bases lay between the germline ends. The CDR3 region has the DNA TGTGCCAGCTCACGGGCCCCAAAACAAGAGACCCAGTACTTC. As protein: CASSRAPKQETQYF.

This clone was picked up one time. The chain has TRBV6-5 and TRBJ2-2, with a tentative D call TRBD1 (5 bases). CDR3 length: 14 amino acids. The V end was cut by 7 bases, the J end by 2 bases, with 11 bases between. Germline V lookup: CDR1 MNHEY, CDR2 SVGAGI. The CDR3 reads CASKRQTNTGELFF. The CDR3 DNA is TGTGCCAGCAAGAGACAGACTAACACCGGGGAGCTGTTTTTT.

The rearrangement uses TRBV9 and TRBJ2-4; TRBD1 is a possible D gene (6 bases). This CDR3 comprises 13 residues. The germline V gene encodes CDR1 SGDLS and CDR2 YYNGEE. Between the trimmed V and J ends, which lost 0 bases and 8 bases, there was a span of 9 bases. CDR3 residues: CASSVEQGDIQYF. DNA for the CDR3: TGTGCCAGCAGCGTAGAACAGGGAGACATTCAGTACTTC. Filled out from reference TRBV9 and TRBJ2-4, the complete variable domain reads DSGVTQTPKHLITATGQRVTLRCSPRSGDLSVYWYQQSLDQGLQFLIQYYNGEERAKGNILERFSAQQFPDLHSELNLSSLELGDSALYFCASSVEQGDIQYFGAGTRLSVL.

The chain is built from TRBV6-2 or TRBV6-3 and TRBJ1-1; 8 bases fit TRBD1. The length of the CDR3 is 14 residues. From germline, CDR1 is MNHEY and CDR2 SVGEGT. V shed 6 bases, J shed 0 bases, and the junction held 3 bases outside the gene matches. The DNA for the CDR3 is TGTGCCAGCAGCTGGACAGGGCTGAACACTGAAGCTTTCTTT. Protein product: CASSWTGLNTEAFF.

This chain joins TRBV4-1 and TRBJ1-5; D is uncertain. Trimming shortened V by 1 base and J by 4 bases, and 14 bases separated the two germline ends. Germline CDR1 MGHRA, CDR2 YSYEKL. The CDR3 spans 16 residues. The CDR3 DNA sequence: TGCGCCAGCAGCCAAGGTACCCCGTCCGGGAATCAGCCCCAGCATTTT. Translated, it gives CASSQGTPSGNQPQHF.

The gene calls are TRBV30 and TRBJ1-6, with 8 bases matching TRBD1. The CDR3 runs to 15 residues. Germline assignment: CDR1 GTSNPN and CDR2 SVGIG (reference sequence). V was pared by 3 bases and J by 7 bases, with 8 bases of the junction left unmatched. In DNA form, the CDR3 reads TGTGCCTGGAGCGAGGACAGGGTAGGGAATTCACCCCTCCACTTT. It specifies CAWSEDRVGNSPLHF.

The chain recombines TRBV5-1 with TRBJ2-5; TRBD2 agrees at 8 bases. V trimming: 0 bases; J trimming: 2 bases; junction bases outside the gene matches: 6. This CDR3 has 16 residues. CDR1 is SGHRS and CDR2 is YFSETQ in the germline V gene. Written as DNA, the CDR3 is TGCGCCAGCAGCTTGGCCCCAGCGGGAGCACAAGAGACCCAGTACTTC. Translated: CASSLAPAGAQETQYF.

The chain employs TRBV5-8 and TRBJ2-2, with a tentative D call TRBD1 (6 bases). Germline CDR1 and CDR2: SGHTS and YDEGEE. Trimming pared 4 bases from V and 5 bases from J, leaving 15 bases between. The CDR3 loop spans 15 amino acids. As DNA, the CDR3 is TGTGCCAGCAGCCTCGACAGGCGTGAAACCGGGGAGCTGTTTTTT. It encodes CASSLDRRETGELFF.

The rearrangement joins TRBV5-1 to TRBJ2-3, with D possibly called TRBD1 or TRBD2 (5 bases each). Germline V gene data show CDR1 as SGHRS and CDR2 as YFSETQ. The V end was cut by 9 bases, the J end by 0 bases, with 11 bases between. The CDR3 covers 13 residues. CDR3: CATAEGSTDTQYF. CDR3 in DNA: TGCGCCACGGCCGAGGGGAGCACAGATACGCAGTATTTT.

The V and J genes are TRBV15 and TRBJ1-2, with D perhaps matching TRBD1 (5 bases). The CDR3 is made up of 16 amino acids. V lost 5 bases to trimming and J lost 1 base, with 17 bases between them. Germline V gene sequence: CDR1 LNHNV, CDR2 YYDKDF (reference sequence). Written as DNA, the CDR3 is TGTGCCACCAGCGCAGAGGCCCTAGACAGTAACTATGGCTACACCTTC. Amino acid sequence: CATSAEALDSNYGYTF.